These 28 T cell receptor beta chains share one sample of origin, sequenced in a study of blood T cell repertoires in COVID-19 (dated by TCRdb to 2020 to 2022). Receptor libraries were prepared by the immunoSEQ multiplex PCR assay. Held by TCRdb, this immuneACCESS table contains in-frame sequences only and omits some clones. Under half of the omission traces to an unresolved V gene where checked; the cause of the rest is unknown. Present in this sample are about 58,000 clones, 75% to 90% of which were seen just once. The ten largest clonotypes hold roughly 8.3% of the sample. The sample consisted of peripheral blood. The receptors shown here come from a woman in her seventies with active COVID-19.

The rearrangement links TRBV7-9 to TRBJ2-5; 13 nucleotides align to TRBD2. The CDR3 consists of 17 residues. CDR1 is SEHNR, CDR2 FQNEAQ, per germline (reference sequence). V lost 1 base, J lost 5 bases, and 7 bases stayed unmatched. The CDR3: CASSLEPGLAGLETQYF. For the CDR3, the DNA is TGTGCCAGCAGCTTAGAACCGGGACTAGCGGGACTCGAGACCCAGTACTTC.

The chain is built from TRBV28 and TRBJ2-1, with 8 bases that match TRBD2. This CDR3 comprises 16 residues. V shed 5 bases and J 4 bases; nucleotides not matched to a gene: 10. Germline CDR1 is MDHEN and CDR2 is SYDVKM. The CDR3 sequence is CASSVPTGGSYNEQFF. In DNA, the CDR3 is TGTGCCAGCAGTGTTCCCACGGGAGGGTCTTACAATGAGCAGTTCTTC.

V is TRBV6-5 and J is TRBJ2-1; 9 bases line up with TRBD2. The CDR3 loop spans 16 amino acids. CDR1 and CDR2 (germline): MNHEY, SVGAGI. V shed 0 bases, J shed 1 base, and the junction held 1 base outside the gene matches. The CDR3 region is CASSYSLAGSYNEQFF. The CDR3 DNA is TGTGCCAGCAGTTACTCTCTAGCGGGATCCTACAATGAGCAGTTCTTC.

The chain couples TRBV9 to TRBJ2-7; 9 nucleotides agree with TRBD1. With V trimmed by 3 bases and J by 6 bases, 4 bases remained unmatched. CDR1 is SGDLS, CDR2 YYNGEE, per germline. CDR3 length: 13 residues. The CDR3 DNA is TGTGCCAGCAGCGAGGGGACAGGGCTCGAGCAGTACTTC. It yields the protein CASSEGTGLEQYF.

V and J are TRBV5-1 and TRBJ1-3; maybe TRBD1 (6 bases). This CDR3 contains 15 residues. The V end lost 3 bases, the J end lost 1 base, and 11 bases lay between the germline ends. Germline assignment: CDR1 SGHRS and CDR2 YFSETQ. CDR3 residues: CASSWNTGSGNTIYF. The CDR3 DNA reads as TGCGCCAGCAGCTGGAACACAGGGTCTGGAAACACCATATATTTT.

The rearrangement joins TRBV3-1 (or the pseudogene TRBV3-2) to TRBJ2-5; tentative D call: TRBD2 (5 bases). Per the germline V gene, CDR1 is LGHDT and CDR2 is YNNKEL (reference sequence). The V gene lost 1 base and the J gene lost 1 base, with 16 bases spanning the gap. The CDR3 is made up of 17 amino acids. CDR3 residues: CASSQVSSEEIQETQYF. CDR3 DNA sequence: TGTGCCAGCAGCCAAGTGAGCTCGGAGGAAATCCAAGAGACCCAGTACTTC.

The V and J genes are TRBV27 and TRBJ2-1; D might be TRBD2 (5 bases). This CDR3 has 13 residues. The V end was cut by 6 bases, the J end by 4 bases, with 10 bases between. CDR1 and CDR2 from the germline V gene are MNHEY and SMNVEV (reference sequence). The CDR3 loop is CASSRTFYNEQFF. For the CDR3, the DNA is TGTGCCAGCAGCAGGACTTTTTACAATGAGCAGTTCTTC.

In DNA, the CDR3 is TGTGCCAGCAGCTTGGAAGGGAGTACCGGAAACACCATATATTTT. Translated: CASSLEGSTGNTIYF. The chain couples TRBV5-5 to TRBJ1-3; D remains ambiguous. Germline values: CDR1 SGHKS, CDR2 YYEKEE (reference sequence). This CDR3 region has 15 residues. V lost 0 bases and J lost 4, with 11 bases in between.

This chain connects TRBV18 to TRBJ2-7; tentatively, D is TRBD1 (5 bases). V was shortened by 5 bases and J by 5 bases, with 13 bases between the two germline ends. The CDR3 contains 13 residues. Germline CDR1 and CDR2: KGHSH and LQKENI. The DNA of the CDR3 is TGTGCCAGCTCAATTCAGGGTGTCCACGAGCAGTACTTC. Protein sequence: CASSIQGVHEQYF.

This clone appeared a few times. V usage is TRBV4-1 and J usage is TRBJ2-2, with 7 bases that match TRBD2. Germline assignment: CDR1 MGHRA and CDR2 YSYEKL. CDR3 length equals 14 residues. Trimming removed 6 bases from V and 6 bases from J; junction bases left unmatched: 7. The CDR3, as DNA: TGCGCCAGCAGAAACCAGCGGGATTCCGGGGAGCTGTTTTTT. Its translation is CASRNQRDSGELFF.

The CDR3 DNA is TGTGCCAGCAGTTTAGGGGGCGCGGGCAAAAACATTCAGTACTTC. Translated, it gives CASSLGGAGKNIQYF. The V gene is TRBV28, the J gene TRBJ2-4, with D tentatively TRBD1 (6 bases). CDR1 is MDHEN, CDR2 SYDVKM, per germline. V lost 2 bases to trimming and J lost 3 bases, with 11 bases between them. This CDR3 is 15 amino acids long.

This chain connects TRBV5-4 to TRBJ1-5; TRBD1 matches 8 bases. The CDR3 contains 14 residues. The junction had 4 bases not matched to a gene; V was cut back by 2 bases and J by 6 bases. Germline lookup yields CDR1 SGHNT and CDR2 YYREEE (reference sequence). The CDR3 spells CASSFGQGRQPQHF. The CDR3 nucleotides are TGTGCCAGCAGCTTTGGACAGGGTCGTCAGCCCCAGCATTTT. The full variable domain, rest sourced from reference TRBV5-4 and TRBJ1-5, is ETGVTQSPTHLIKTRGQQVTLRCSSQSGHNTVSWYQQALGQGPQFIFQYYREEENGRGNFPPRFSGLQFPNYSSELNVNALELDDSALYLCASSFGQGRQPQHFGDGTRLSIL.

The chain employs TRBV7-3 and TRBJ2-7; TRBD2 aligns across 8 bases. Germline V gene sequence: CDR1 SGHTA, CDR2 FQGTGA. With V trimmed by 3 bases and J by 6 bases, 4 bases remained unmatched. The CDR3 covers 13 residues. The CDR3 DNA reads TGTGCCAGCAGCTTGAAAAGCGGGAGCGAGCAGTACTTC. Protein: CASSLKSGSEQYF.

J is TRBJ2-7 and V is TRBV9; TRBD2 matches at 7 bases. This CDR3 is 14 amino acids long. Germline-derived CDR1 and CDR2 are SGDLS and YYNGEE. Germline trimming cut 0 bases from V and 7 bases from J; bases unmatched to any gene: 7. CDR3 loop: CASSVARGGREQYF. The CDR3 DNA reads TGTGCCAGCAGCGTAGCCCGGGGAGGGCGGGAGCAGTACTTC. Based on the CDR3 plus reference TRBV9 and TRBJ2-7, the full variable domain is DSGVTQTPKHLITATGQRVTLRCSPRSGDLSVYWYQQSLDQGLQFLIQYYNGEERAKGNILERFSAQQFPDLHSELNLSSLELGDSALYFCASSVARGGREQYFGPGTRLTVT.

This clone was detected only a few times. CDR3 in DNA: TGTGCCAGCAGTGGGGGGACAGGGGCTTTCTACGAGCAGTACTTC. Translated, it gives CASSGGTGAFYEQYF. J is TRBJ2-7 and V is TRBV28; 10 bases are shared with TRBD1. CDR1 and CDR2 from the germline V gene are MDHEN and SYDVKM. The CDR3 has 15 residues. V shed 5 bases, J shed 3 bases, and the junction held 7 bases outside the gene matches. Combining the CDR3 with reference TRBV28 and TRBJ2-7 gives the whole variable domain DVKVTQSSRYLVKRTGEKVFLECVQDMDHENMFWYRQDPGLGLRLIYFSYDVKMKEKGDIPEGYSVSREKKERFSLILESASTNQTSMYLCASSGGTGAFYEQYFGPGTRLTVT.

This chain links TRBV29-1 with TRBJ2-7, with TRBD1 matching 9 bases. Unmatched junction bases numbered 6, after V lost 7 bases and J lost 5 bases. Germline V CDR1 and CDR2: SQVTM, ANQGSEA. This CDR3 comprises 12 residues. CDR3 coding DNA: TGCAGCGCGGGACAGGGCGACAACGAGCAGTACTTC. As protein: CSAGQGDNEQYF.

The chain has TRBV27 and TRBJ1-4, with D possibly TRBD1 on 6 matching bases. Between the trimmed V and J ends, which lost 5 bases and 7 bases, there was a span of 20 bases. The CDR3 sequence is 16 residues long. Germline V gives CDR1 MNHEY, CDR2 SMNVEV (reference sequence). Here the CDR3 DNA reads TGTGCCAGCAGTCAAACCGGGGGGGAGGGGGTTGAAAAACTGTTTTTT. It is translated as CASSQTGGEGVEKLFF.

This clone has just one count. DNA of the CDR3: TGTGCCAGCTCACCAACCCCTCAGGTCTACAATGAGCAGTTCTTC. Translation gives CASSPTPQVYNEQFF. The V gene is TRBV18, the J gene TRBJ2-1; D is undetermined. Germline-derived CDR1 and CDR2 are KGHSH and LQKENI. The V end lost 2 bases, the J end lost 3 bases, and 11 bases lay between the germline ends. The CDR3 totals 15 residues.

CDR3 sequence reads: CASSGSGSEQYF. In DNA form, the CDR3 reads TGTGCCAGCAGCGGCAGTGGCAGCGAGCAGTACTTC. This sequence joins TRBV9 and TRBJ2-7; no reliable D call. Trimming stripped 3 bases from V and 6 bases from J, with 10 bases between. The CDR3 is made up of 12 amino acids. CDR1 is SGDLS, CDR2 YYNGEE, per germline.

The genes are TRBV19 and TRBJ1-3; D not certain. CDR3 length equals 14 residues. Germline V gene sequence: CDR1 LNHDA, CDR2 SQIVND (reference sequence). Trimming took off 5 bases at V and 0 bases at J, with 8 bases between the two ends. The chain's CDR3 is CASSGGYSGNTIYF. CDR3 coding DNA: TGTGCCAGTAGTGGAGGTTACTCTGGAAACACCATATATTTT.

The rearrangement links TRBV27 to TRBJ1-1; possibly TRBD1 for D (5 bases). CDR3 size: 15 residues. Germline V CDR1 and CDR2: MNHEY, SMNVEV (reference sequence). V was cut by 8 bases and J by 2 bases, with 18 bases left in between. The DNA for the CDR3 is TGTGCCAGCGGGGGGGTAGGGCTTCCCAACACTGAAGCTTTCTTT. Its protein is CASGGVGLPNTEAFF.

In nucleotides, the CDR3 is TGTGCCAGCAGCTTAGCGACTAGCGGGAGGGGGAATGAGCAGTTCTTC. It is translated as CASSLATSGRGNEQFF. The chain combines TRBV13 with TRBJ2-1; TRBD2 aligns across 14 bases. Losses at the gene ends were 1 base for V and 7 bases for J; bases not matched to a gene: 3. Germline V gene data show CDR1 as PRHDT and CDR2 as FYEKMQ (reference sequence). The CDR3 has 16 amino acids.

CDR3: CASSLSRTYEQYF. In DNA form, the CDR3 reads TGTGCCAGCAGTTTATCCAGGACCTACGAGCAGTACTTC. The chain links TRBV27 to TRBJ2-7; D call uncertain. Trimming shortened V by 0 bases and J by 2 bases, and 5 bases separated the two germline ends. CDR1 MNHEY and CDR2 SMNVEV come from the germline V gene (reference sequence). CDR3 length equals 13 residues.

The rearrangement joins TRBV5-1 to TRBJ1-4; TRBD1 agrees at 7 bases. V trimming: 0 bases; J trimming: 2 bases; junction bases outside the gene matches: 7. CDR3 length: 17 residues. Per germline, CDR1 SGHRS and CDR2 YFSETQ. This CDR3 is CASSLGAGGRTNEKLFF. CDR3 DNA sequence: TGCGCCAGCAGCTTGGGGGCAGGGGGAAGGACTAATGAAAAACTGTTTTTT.

CDR3 coding DNA: TGTGCCTGGAGTAGGGACAGGCGACAAGAGACCCAGTACTTC. This codes for CAWSRDRRQETQYF. The chain carries TRBV30 and TRBJ2-5; 8 bases align to TRBD1. The V segment lost 2 bases and the J segment 2 bases; nucleotides outside the gene matches: 4. Per germline, CDR1 GTSNPN and CDR2 SVGIG (reference sequence). This CDR3 has 14 residues.

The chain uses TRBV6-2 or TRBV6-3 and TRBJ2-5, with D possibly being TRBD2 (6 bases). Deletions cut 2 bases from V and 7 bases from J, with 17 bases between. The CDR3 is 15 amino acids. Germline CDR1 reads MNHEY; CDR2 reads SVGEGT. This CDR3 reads CASSYEAGIRGTQYF. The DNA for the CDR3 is TGTGCCAGCAGTTACGAAGCGGGCATTAGGGGGACCCAGTACTTC.

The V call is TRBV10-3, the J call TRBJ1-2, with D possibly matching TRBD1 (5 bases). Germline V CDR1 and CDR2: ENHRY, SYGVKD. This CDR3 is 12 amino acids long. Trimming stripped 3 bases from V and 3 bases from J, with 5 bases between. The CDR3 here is CAISDRDYGYTF. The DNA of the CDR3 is TGTGCCATCAGTGACAGGGACTATGGCTACACCTTC.

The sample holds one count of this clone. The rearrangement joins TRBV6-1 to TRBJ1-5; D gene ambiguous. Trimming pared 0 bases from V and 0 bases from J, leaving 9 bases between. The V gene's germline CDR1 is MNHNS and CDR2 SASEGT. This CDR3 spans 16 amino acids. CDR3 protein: CASSEALVYSNQPQHF. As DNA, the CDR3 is TGTGCCAGCAGTGAAGCCCTAGTGTATAGCAATCAGCCCCAGCATTTT.